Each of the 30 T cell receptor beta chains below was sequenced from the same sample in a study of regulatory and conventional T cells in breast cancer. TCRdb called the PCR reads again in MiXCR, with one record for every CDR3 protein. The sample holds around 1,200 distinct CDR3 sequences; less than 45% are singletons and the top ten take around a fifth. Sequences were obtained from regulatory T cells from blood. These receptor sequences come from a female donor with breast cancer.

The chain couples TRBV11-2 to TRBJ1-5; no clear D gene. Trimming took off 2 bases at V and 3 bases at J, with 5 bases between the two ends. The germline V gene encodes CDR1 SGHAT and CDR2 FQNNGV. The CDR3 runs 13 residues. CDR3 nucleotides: TGTGCCAGCAGCTTATACCCCAATCAGCCCCAGCATTTT. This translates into CASSLYPNQPQHF.

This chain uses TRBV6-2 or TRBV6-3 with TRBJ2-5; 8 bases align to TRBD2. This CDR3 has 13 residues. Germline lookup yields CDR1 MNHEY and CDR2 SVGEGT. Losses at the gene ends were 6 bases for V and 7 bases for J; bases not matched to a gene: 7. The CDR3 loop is CASSSSGPSTQYF. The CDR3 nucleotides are TGTGCCAGCAGCTCTAGCGGGCCCTCGACCCAGTACTTC.

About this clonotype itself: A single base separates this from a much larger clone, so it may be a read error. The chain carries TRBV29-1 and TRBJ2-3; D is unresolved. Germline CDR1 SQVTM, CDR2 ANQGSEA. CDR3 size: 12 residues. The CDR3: CSVEAPSDMQYF. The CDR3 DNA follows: TGCAGCGTTGAAGCGCCGTCAGATATGCAGTATTTT.

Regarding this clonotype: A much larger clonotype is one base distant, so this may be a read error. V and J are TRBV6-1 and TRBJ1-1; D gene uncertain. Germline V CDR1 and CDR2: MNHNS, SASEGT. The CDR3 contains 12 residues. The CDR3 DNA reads TGTGCCAACAGTGAGACGGGTAATGAAGCTTTCTTT. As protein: CANSETGNEAFF.

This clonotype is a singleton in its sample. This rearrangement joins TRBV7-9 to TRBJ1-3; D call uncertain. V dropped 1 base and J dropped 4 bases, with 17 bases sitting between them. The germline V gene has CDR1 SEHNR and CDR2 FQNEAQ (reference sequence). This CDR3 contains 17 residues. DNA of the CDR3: TGTGCCAGCAGCTTAGATTATCCCTCCCTCAAGGGAAACACCATATATTTT. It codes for CASSLDYPSLKGNTIYF.

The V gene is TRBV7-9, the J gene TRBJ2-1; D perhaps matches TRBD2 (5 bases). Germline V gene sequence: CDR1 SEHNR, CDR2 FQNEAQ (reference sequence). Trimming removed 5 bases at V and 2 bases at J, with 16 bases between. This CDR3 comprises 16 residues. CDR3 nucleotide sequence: TGTGCCAGCAGCGCTTATCGTGGACTGGCCTACAATGAGCAGTTCTTC. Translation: CASSAYRGLAYNEQFF.

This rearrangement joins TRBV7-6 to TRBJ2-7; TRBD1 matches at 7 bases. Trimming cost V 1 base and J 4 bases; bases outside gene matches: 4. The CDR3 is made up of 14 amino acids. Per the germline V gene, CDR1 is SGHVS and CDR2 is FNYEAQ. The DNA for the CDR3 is TGTGCCAGCAGCTTAGACGGCAGGGGGTACGAGCAGTACTTC. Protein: CASSLDGRGYEQYF.

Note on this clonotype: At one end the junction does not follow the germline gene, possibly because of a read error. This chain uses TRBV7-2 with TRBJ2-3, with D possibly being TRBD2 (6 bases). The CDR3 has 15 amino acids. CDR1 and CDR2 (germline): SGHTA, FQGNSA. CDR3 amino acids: CASNLSAGRPDTQYF. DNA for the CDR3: TGTGCCAGCAACTTATCCGCGGGGAGACCAGATACGCAGTATTTT.

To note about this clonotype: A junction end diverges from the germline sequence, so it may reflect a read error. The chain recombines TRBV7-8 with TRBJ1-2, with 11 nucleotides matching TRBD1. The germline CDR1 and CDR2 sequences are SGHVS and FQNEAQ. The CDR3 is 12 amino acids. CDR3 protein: CASSLGVDRGPF. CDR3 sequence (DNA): TGTGCCAGCAGCTTAGGAGTGGACAGGGGGCCATTC.

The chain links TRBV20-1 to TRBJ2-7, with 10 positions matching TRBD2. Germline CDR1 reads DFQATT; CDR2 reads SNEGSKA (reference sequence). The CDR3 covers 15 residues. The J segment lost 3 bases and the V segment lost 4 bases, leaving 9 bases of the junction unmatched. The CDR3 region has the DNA TGCAGTGCTAACCCTCTAGCGGGAGCGAGCTACGAGCAGTACTTC. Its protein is CSANPLAGASYEQYF.

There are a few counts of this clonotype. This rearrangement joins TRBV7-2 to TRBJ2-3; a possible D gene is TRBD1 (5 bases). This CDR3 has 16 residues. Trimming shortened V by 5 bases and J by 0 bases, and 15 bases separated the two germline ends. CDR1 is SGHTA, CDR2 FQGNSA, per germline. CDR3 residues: CASSRQGGTSTDTQYF. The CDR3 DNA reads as TGTGCCAGCAGCCGGCAGGGCGGTACTAGCACAGATACGCAGTATTTT.

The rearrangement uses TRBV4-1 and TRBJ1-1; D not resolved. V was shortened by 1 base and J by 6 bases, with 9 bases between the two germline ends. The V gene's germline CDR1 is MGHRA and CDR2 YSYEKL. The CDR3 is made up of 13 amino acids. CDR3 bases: TGCGCCAGCAGCCAAGTTTTCCAGGCTGAAGCTTTCTTT. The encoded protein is CASSQVFQAEAFF.

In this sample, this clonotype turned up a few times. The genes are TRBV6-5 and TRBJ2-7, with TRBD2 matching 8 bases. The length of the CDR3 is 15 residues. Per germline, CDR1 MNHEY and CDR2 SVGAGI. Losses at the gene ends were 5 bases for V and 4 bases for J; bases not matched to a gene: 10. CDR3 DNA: TGTGCCAGCAGTCGACTGGCGGGAGGCGGGTACGAGCAGTACTTC. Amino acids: CASSRLAGGGYEQYF.

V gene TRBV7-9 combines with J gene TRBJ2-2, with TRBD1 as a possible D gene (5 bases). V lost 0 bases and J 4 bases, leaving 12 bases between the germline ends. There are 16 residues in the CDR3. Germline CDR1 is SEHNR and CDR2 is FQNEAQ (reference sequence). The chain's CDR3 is CASSLAPQGTTGELFF. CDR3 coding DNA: TGTGCCAGCAGCTTAGCGCCCCAGGGTACCACCGGGGAGCTGTTTTTT.

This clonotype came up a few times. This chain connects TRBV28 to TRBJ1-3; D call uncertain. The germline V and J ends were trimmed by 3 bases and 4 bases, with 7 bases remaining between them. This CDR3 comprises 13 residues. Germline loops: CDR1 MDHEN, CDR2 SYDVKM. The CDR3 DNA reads TGTGCCAGCAGTTTCCTTTCGGGAAACACCATATATTTT. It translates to CASSFLSGNTIYF. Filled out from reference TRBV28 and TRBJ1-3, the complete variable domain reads DVKVTQSSRYLVKRTGEKVFLECVQDMDHENMFWYRQDPGLGLRLIYFSYDVKMKEKGDIPEGYSVSREKKERFSLILESASTNQTSMYLCASSFLSGNTIYFGEGSWLTVV.

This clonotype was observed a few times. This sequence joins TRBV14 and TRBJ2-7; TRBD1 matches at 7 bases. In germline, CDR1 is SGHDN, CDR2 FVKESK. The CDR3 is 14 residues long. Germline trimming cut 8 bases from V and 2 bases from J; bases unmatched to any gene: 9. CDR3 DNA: TGTGCCAGCTCCCCTGGGCAGGGGGCCTACGAGCAGTACTTC. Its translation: CASSPGQGAYEQYF.

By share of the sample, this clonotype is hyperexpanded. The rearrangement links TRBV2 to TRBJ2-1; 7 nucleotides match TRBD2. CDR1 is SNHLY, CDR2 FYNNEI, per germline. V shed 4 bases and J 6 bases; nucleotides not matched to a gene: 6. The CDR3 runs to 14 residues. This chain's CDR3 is CASSVLAASNEQFF. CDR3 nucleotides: TGTGCCAGCAGTGTGCTAGCGGCGTCCAATGAGCAGTTCTTC.

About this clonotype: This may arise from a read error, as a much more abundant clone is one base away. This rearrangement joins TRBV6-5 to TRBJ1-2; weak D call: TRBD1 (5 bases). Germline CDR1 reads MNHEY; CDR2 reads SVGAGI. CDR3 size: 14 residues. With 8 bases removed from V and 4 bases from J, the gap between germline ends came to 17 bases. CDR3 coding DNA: TGTGCCAGCCACTGGACACGGACTTTCTATGGCTACACCTTC. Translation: CASHWTRTFYGYTF.

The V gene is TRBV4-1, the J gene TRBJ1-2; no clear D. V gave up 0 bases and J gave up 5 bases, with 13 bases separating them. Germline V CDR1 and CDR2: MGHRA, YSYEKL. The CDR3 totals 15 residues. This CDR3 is CASSQEVAIRYGYTF. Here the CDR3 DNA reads TGCGCCAGCAGCCAAGAGGTAGCCATTAGATATGGCTACACCTTC.

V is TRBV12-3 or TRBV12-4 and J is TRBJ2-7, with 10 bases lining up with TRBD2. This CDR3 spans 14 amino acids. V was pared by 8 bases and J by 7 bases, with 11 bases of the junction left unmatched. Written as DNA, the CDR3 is TGTGCCAGCGCTAGGCTAGCGGGAGTCGGGGAGCAGTACTTC. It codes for CASARLAGVGEQYF.

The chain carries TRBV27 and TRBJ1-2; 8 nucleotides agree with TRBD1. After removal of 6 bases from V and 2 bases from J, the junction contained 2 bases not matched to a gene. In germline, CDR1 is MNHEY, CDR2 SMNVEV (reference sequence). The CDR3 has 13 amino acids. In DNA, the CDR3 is TGTGCCAGCAGGGGACAGGAGAACTATGGCTACACCTTC. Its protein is CASRGQENYGYTF.

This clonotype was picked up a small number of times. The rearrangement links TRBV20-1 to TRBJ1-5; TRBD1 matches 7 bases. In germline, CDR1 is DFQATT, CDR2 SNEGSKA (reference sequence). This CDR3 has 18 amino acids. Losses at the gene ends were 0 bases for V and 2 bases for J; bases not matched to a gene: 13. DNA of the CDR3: TGCAGTGCTAGAGAAGACAGGGTCGGGGTGGTCGGCAATCAGCCCCAGCATTTT. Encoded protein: CSAREDRVGVVGNQPQHF.

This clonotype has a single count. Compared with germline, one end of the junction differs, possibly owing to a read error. DNA of the CDR3: TGTGCCAGCAGTTTAGGGGTCGGGCAGGGGCACACTCGGAACATTGAAGCTCTCTTT. This encodes CASSLGVGQGHTRNIEALF. The J gene is TRBJ1-1, the V gene TRBV27, with D maybe TRBD1 (6 bases). The CDR3 length is 19 residues. Germline CDR1 and CDR2: MNHEY and SMNVEV (reference sequence).

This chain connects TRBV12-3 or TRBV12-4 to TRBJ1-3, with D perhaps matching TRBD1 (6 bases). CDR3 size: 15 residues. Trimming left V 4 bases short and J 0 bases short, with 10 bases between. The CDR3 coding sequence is TGTGCCAGCAGTTCCAGGGGTCTCTCTGGAAACACCATATATTTT. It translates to CASSSRGLSGNTIYF.

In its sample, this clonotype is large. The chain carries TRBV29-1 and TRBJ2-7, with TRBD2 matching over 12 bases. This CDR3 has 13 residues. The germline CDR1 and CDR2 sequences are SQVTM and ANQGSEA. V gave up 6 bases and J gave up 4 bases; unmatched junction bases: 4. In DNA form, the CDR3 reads TGCAGCGTGGGCACTAGCGGGAGGTACGAGCAGTACTTC. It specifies CSVGTSGRYEQYF.

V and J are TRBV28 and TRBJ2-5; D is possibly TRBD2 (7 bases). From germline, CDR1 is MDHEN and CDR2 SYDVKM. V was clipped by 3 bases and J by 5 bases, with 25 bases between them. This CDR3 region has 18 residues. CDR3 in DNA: TGTGCCAGCAGTTTGAACCAGGGAGTGGGCGGGGGCAGGGAGACCCAGTACTTC. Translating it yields CASSLNQGVGGGRETQYF.

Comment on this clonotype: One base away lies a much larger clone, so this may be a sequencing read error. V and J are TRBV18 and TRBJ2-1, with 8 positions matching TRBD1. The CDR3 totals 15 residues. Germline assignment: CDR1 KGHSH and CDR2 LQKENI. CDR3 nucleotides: TGTGCCAGCTCACCACCGACAGGGGTAACTCATGAGCGGTTCTTC. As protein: CASSPPTGVTHERFF.

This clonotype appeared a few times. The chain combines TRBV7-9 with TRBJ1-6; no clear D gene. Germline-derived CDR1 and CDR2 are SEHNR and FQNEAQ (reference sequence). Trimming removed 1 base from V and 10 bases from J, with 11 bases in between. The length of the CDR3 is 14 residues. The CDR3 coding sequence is TGTGCCAGCAGCTTAGGTTTCGGAGAATCACCCCTCCACTTT. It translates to CASSLGFGESPLHF. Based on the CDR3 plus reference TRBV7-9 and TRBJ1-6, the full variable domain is DTGVSQNPRHKITKRGQNVTFRCDPISEHNRLYWYRQTLGQGPEFLTYFQNEAQLEKSRLLSDRFSAERPKGSFSTLEIQRTEQGDSAMYLCASSLGFGESPLHFGNGTRLTVT.

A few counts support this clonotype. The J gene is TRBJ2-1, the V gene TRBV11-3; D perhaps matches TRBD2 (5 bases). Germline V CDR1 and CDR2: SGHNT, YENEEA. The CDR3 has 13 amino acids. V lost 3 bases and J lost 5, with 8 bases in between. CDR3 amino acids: CASSFGLDNEQFF. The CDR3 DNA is TGTGCCAGCAGCTTCGGACTTGACAATGAGCAGTTCTTC.

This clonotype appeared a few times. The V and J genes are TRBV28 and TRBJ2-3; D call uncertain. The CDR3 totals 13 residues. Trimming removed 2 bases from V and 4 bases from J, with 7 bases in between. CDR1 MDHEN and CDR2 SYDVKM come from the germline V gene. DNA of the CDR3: TGTGCCAGCAGTTTACAGACCCCAGATACGCAGTATTTT. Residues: CASSLQTPDTQYF.